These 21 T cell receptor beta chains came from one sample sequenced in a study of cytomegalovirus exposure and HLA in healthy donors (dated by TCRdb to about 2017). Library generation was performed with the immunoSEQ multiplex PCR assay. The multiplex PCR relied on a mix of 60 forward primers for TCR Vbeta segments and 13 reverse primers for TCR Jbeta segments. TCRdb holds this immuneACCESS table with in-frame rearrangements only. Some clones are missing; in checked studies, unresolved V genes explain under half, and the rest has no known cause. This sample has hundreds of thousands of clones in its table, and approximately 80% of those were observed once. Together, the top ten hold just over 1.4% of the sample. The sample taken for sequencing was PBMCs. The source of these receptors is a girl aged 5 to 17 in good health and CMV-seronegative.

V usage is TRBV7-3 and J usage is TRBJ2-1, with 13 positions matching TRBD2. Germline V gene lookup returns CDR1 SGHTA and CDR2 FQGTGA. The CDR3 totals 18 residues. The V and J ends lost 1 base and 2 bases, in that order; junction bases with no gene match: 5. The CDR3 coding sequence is TGTGCCAGCAGCTTAAGGACTAGCGGGGGCAGTACCTACAATGAGCAGTTCTTC. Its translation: CASSLRTSGGSTYNEQFF.

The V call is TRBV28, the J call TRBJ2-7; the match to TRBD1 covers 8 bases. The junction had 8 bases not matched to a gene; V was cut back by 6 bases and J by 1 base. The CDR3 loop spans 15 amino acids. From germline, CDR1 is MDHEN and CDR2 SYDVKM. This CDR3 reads CASSITGGVSYEQYF. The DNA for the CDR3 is TGTGCCAGCAGCATCACAGGGGGTGTTTCCTACGAGCAGTACTTC. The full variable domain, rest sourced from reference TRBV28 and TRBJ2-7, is DVKVTQSSRYLVKRTGEKVFLECVQDMDHENMFWYRQDPGLGLRLIYFSYDVKMKEKGDIPEGYSVSREKKERFSLILESASTNQTSMYLCASSITGGVSYEQYFGPGTRLTVT.

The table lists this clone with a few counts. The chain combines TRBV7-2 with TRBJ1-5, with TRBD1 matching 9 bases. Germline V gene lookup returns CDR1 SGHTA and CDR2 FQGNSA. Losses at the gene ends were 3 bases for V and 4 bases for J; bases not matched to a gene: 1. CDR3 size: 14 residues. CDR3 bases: TGTGCCAGCAGCTTCGACAGGGGGAATCAGCCCCAGCATTTT. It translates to CASSFDRGNQPQHF.

The CDR3 DNA reads as TGTGCCAGTAGTATATCTTTGGGGCCCCCATACTACGAGCAGTACTTC. Translating gives CASSISLGPPYYEQYF. This chain links TRBV19 with TRBJ2-7; a possible D gene is TRBD1 (5 bases). CDR1 and CDR2 (germline): LNHDA, SQIVND (reference sequence). V lost 2 bases, J lost 3 bases, and 17 bases lay in between. The CDR3 sequence is 16 residues long.

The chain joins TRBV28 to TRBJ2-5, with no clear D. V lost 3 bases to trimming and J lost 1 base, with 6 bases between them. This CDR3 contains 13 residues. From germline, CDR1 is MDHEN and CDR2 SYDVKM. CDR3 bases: TGTGCCAGCAGTTTTCCCAGCCAAGAGACCCAGTACTTC. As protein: CASSFPSQETQYF.

The CDR3 loop is CATKTVFFKAGGTEAFF. The CDR3 nucleotides read TGTGCCACCAAGACGGTCTTTTTCAAGGCCGGGGGAACTGAAGCTTTCTTT. The J gene is TRBJ1-1, the V gene TRBV19; TRBD1 is a possible D gene (5 bases). From germline, CDR1 is LNHDA and CDR2 SQIVND (reference sequence). The CDR3 loop spans 17 amino acids. Trimming cost V 10 bases and J 5 bases, with 29 bases left between them.

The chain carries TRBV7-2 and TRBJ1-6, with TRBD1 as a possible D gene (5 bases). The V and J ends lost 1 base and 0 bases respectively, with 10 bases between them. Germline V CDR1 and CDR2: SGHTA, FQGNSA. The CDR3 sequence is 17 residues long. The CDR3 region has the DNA TGTGCCAGCAGCTTAGGGGGGACTTTCTCCTATAATTCACCCCTCCACTTT. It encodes CASSLGGTFSYNSPLHF.

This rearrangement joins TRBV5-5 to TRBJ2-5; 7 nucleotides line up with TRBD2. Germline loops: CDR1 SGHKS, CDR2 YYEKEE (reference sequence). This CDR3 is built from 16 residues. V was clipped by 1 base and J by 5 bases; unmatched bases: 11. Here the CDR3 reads CASSLRTGGGRETQYF. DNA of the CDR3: TGTGCCAGCAGCTTGAGGACGGGGGGTGGTCGGGAGACCCAGTACTTC.

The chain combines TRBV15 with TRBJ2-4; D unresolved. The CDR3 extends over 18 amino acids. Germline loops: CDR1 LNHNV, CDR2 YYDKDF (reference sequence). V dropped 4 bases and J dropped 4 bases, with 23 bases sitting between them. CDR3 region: CATSKDQRRGNLKNIQYF. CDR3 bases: TGTGCCACCAGCAAAGATCAAAGGCGAGGCAACCTTAAAAACATTCAGTACTTC. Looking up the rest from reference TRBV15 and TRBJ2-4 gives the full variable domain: DAMVIQNPRYQVTQFGKPVTLSCSQTLNHNVMYWYQQKSSQAPKLLFHYYDKDFNNEADTPDNFQSRRPNTSFCFLDIRSPGLGDTAMYLCATSKDQRRGNLKNIQYFGAGTRLSVL.

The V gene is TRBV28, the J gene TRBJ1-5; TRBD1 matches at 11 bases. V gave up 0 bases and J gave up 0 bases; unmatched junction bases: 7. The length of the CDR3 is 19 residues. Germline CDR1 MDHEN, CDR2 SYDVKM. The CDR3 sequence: CASSLWVGTGGDSNQPQHF. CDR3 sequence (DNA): TGTGCCAGCAGTTTATGGGTTGGGACAGGGGGGGATAGCAATCAGCCCCAGCATTTT.

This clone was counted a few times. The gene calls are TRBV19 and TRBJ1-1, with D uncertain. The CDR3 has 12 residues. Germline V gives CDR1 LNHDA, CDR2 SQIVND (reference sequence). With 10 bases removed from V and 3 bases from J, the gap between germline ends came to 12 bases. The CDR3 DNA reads TGTGCCAACCCCCCGGTGGACACTGAAGCTTTCTTT. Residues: CANPPVDTEAFF.

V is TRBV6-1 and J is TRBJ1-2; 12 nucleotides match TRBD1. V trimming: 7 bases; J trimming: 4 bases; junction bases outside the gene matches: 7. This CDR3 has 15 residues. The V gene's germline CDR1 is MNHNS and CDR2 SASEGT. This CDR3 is CASKGTGGVGYGYTF. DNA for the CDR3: TGTGCCAGCAAAGGGACAGGGGGCGTTGGCTATGGCTACACCTTC.

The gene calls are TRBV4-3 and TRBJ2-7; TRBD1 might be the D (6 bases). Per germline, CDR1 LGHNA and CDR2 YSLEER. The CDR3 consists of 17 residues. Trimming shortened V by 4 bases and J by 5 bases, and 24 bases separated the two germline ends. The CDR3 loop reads CASSPYQAGDQPNEQYF. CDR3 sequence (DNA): TGCGCCAGCAGCCCCTACCAAGCAGGGGACCAACCCAACGAGCAGTACTTC.

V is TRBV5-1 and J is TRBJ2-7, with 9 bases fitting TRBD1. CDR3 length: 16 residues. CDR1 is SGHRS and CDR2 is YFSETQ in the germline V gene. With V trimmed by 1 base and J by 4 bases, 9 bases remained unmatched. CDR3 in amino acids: CASSLFAGTGSYEQYF. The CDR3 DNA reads TGCGCCAGCAGCTTGTTCGCCGGGACAGGGTCGTACGAGCAGTACTTC.

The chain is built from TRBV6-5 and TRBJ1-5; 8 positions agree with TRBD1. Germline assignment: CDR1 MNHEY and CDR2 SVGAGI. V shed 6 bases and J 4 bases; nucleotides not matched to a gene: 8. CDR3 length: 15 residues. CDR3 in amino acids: CASRDGQGLNQPQHF. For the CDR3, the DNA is TGTGCCAGCAGGGACGGACAGGGACTTAATCAGCCCCAGCATTTT.

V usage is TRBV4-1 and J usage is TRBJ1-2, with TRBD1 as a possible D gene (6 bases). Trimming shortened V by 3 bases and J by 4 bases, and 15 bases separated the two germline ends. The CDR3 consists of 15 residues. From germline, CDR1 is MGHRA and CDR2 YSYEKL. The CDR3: CASSHNDRNLYGYTF. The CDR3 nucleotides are TGCGCCAGCAGCCACAATGACAGGAACCTCTATGGCTACACCTTC.

CDR3 nucleotide sequence: TGTGCCTGGAGTAAGGGCGGGAGGGAAAAAGAGACCCAGTACTTC. Amino acids: CAWSKGGREKETQYF. This chain joins TRBV30 and TRBJ2-5, with 9 bases that match TRBD2. CDR1 and CDR2 (germline): GTSNPN, SVGIG (reference sequence). Unmatched junction bases numbered 7, after V lost 2 bases and J lost 3 bases. The CDR3 loop spans 15 amino acids.

This CDR3 is CASSEAGLAGVEYF. DNA for the CDR3: TGTGCCAGCAGTGAAGCGGGACTAGCGGGAGTCGAGTACTTC. This rearrangement joins TRBV6-1 to TRBJ2-5, with 14 bases aligning to TRBD2. The CDR3 is 14 residues long. Germline lookup yields CDR1 MNHNS and CDR2 SASEGT. V shed 0 bases and J 12 bases; nucleotides not matched to a gene: 3.

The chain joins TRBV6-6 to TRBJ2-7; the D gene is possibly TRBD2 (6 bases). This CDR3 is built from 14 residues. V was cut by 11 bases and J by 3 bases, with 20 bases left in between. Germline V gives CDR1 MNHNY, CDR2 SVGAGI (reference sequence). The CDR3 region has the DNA TGTGCCGCAGCCCCCGGGGGATATTTCTACGAGCAGTACTTC. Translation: CAAAPGGYFYEQYF.

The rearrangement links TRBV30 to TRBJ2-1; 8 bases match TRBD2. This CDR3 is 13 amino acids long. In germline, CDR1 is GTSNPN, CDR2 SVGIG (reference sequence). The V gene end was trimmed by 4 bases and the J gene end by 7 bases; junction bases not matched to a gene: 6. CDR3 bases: TGTGCCTGGAAAGCCCCGGGGGGGAATGAGCAGTTCTTC. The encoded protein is CAWKAPGGNEQFF.

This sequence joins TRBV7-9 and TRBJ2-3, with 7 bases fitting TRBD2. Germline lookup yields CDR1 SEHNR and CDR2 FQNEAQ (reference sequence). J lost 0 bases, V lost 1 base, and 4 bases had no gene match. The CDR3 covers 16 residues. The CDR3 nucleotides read TGTGCCAGCAGCTTAGAGATTAGCGGGAGCACAGATACGCAGTATTTT. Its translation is CASSLEISGSTDTQYF.